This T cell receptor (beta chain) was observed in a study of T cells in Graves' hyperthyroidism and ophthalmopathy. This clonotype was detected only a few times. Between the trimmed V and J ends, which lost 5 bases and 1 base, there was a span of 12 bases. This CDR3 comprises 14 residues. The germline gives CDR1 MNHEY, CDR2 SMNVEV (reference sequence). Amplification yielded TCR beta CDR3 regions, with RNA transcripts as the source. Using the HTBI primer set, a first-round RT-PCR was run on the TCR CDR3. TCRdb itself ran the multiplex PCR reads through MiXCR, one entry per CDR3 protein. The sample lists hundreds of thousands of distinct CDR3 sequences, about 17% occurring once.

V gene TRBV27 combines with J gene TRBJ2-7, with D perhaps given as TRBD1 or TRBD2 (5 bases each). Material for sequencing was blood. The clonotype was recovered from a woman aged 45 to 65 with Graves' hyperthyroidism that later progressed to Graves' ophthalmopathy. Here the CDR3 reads CASSDTGTSYEQYF. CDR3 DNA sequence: TGTGCCAGCAGTGACACCGGGACGTCCTACGAGCAGTACTTC.